The next 5 T cell receptor beta chains were all read from a single sample in a study of control samples from healthy donors and cancer patients. The protocol was immunoSEQ multiplex PCR, while the TCRdb copy is restricted to in-frame clones and leaves out a portion. The sample lists fewer than 120,000 clones, roughly 90% seen once, with approximately 3.7% in the top ten. Specimen: PBMCs. These receptors all come from a woman aged 60-75 years with lung cancer.

The chain recombines TRBV6-6 with TRBJ2-2; D is unclear. The CDR3 covers 11 residues. Germline V gene lookup returns CDR1 MNHNY and CDR2 SVGAGI (reference sequence). Trimming pared 8 bases from V and 7 bases from J, leaving 8 bases between. The CDR3 protein is CASWGVGELFF. As DNA, the CDR3 is TGTGCCAGCTGGGGTGTCGGGGAGCTGTTTTTT.

This clone was observed a few times. The chain combines TRBV30 with TRBJ2-6; D unclear. CDR1 is GTSNPN and CDR2 is SVGIG in the germline V gene (reference sequence). This CDR3 has 13 residues. CDR3 DNA: TGTGCTATGGATGGGTCTGGGGCCAACGTCCTGACTTTC. This encodes CAMDGSGANVLTF.

The chain carries TRBV30 and TRBJ1-5; no definite D call. Trimming left V 0 bases short and J 8 bases short, with 11 bases between. The length of the CDR3 is 13 residues. The germline gives CDR1 GTSNPN, CDR2 SVGIG (reference sequence). The CDR3 protein is CAWSVQGFEPQHF. The CDR3 DNA reads as TGTGCCTGGAGTGTACAAGGGTTTGAGCCCCAGCATTTT.

This clone occurred many times. This chain connects TRBV3-1 (or the pseudogene TRBV3-2) to TRBJ2-1; 9 bases align to TRBD2. The V gene end was trimmed by 6 bases and the J gene end by 0 bases; junction bases not matched to a gene: 9. This CDR3 is built from 17 residues. CDR1 is LGHDT and CDR2 is YNNKEL in the germline V gene (reference sequence). CDR3 coding DNA: TGTGCCAGCAGACTGGAGGGTAGCGGGAGCTCCTACAATGAGCAGTTCTTC. Translated, it gives CASRLEGSGSSYNEQFF.

The chain uses TRBV12-3 or TRBV12-4 and TRBJ1-3; 7 bases are a match to TRBD1. The junction had 1 base not matched to a gene; V was cut back by 8 bases and J by 0 bases. This CDR3 has 13 residues. The CDR3 is CASQGGSGNTIYF. The CDR3 nucleotides read TGTGCCAGCCAGGGGGGCTCTGGAAACACCATATATTTT.